The following is a T cell receptor (beta chain) sequence with its context. Its specificity is unknown. TCRdb keeps only in-frame clones here, not all; method: immunoSEQ multiplex PCR. The table records just over 70,000 clones, around 84% of them present only once. The data were obtained in a study of OX40 agonist ivuxolimab in advanced cancers. Study-wide background: Dose-escalation patients had hepatocellular carcinoma, melanoma, renal cell or head and neck cancer.

A history of autoimmune disease or systemic immunosuppression excluded patients. Study-wide findings and caveats: The specificity for antigen of the expanded peripheral T cells was not determined. Clonal expansion by week 6 occurred in CD4+ and CD8+ blood T cells (at 0.1 to 3.0 mg/kg).

Looked up from germline, CDR1 is LNHDA and CDR2 is SQIVND (reference sequence). The germline V and J ends were trimmed by 5 bases and 2 bases, with 12 bases remaining between them. This CDR3 comprises 14 residues. The clonotype was recovered from an adult with an advanced solid tumor such as melanoma, head and neck, liver or kidney cancer. Sequencing was performed on CD4+ or CD8+ T cells sorted from blood, taken in a trial of the OX40 agonist ivuxolimab. The V and J genes are TRBV19 and TRBJ1-1; possibly TRBD1 for D (6 bases). In DNA form, the CDR3 reads TGTGCCAGTAGTGGTGCAGGGGAAAACACTGAAGCTTTCTTT. Translation: CASSGAGENTEAFF.